The sequence of this TCR beta chain was determined in a study of T-cell reconstitution after alpha-beta-depleted transplantation in children. Whole-study results and caveats: By about two months after transplant, alpha-beta T cells reportedly arose from several hundred graft clones that had expanded. The authors attributed T-cell counts and diversity one year after transplant mostly to newly produced T cells.

Unique molecular identifiers were used in preparing the TCRbeta library. TCRdb independently ran MiXCR on the PCR reads; one entry per CDR3 protein. The sample carries approximately 520,000 distinct CDR3 sequences, around 10% recorded once. For this clonotype: Antigen unknown.

There are 17 residues in the CDR3. The V gene's germline CDR1 is SGHRS and CDR2 YFSETQ. V was clipped by 4 bases and J by 9 bases, with 28 bases between them. Sequencing was performed on PBMCs, mostly from graft donor cells, taken 180 days after TCRalphabeta/CD19-depleted stem cell transplant. The clonotype comes from a female patient under 10 years old who had a stem cell transplant for aplastic anemia, so the T cells may come from the graft donor. V gene TRBV5-1 combines with J gene TRBJ1-1, with unresolved D. The CDR3 DNA sequence: TGCGCCAGCAGCCTACTACGGACCATCGCGGCCGAGGACCAAGCTTTCTTT. Protein: CASSLLRTIAAEDQAFF.